The clone carrying this TCR beta chain was recorded at least ten times. Its antigen is as yet unknown. This entry belongs to a study of CD8 T cells in ankylosing spondylitis. Findings and caveats of the study: Enrichment of disease-linked clones was reportedly significant in matched ankylosing spondylitis synovial fluid.

Losses at the gene ends were 1 base for V and 6 bases for J; bases not matched to a gene: 3. Germline lookup yields CDR1 SGHTA and CDR2 FQGNSA. This CDR3 comprises 15 residues. TCRdb independently ran MiXCR on the 5' RACE reads; one entry per CDR3 protein. The table records over 200,000 distinct CDR3 sequences, about 10% of them present only once. This sequence joins TRBV7-2 and TRBJ2-1; 10 positions match TRBD1. Sequencing was carried out using blood, either unsorted or a sorted T cell fraction (not recorded which). The sequence derives from a male donor with ankylosing spondylitis or in good health (not recorded which). DNA for the CDR3: TGTGCCAGCAGCTTAGTCTGGACAGGGGGCAATGAGCAGTTCTTC. This translates into CASSLVWTGGNEQFF.